The next 16 T cell receptor beta chains were all read from a single sample in a study of blood T cell repertoires in COVID-19. Libraries were prepared by immunoSEQ multiplex PCR; TCRdb keeps only in-frame clonotypes and omits some of them. The repertoire holds about 5,900 clones, about nine tenths seen once, with about 6.1% in the top ten. Input material: peripheral blood. The source of these receptors is a man aged 60-69 years with acute or convalescent COVID-19.

This chain uses TRBV10-3 with TRBJ1-6; weak D call: TRBD1 (5 bases). The V gene lost 0 bases and the J gene lost 7 bases, with 7 bases spanning the gap. Germline CDR1 ENHRY, CDR2 SYGVKD. CDR3 length equals 14 residues. The CDR3 bases are TGTGCCATCAGTGAGTCCGCAGGGAATTCACCCCTCCACTTT. Residues: CAISESAGNSPLHF.

The chain combines TRBV5-1 with TRBJ2-4, with a tentative D call TRBD1 (5 bases). The germline CDR1 and CDR2 sequences are SGHRS and YFSETQ. This CDR3 has 18 residues. The germline V and J ends were trimmed by 4 bases and 3 bases, with 23 bases remaining between them. CDR3 loop: CASSPARWGGLGKNIQYF. CDR3 DNA: TGCGCCAGCAGCCCCGCGAGGTGGGGCGGCTTGGGCAAAAACATTCAGTACTTC.

This clone was picked up one time. The CDR3 loop is CASSFWTSSSGNTIYF. Here the CDR3 DNA reads TGTGCCAGCAGTTTTTGGACAAGTAGCTCTGGAAACACCATATATTTT. This chain joins TRBV28 and TRBJ1-3, with D possibly being TRBD1 (5 bases). The CDR3 covers 16 residues. Trimming took 3 bases from V and 0 from J, leaving 12 bases between them. Germline CDR1 MDHEN, CDR2 SYDVKM.

J is TRBJ2-3 and V is TRBV5-5; no clear D. Per germline, CDR1 SGHKS and CDR2 YYEKEE (reference sequence). Trimming cost V 1 base and J 2 bases, with 8 bases left between them. The CDR3 extends over 14 amino acids. This CDR3 is CASSLIELTDTQYF. CDR3 coding DNA: TGTGCCAGCAGCTTGATAGAGCTCACAGATACGCAGTATTTT.

V usage is TRBV5-1 and J usage is TRBJ1-2, with D tentatively TRBD1 (5 bases). The ends were cut back, 1 base at V and 3 bases at J, with 10 bases in the middle. The CDR3 runs 14 residues. In germline, CDR1 is SGHRS, CDR2 YFSETQ. The DNA of the CDR3 is TGCGCCAGCAGCTTGATGGGGCCTGACTATGGCTACACCTTC. It specifies CASSLMGPDYGYTF.

This clone occurred once. The chain uses TRBV28 and TRBJ2-3; 7 bases map to TRBD2. The CDR3 totals 17 residues. After removal of 8 bases from V and 6 bases from J, the junction contained 20 bases not matched to a gene. Per germline, CDR1 MDHEN and CDR2 SYDVKM. The CDR3 region is CASAVLFEREGRDTQYF. In DNA, the CDR3 is TGTGCCAGCGCAGTCCTTTTCGAGAGGGAGGGCCGGGATACGCAGTATTTT.

The chain employs TRBV2 and TRBJ2-1; TRBD2 agrees at 10 bases. Germline loops: CDR1 SNHLY, CDR2 FYNNEI. V shed 5 bases and J 4 bases; nucleotides not matched to a gene: 5. The CDR3 is 15 amino acids. The CDR3 DNA follows: TGTGCCAGCAGTATAAGCGGGGGGGATTACAATGAGCAGTTCTTC. Amino acid sequence: CASSISGGDYNEQFF.

The chain couples TRBV19 to TRBJ2-1, with 8 bases lining up with TRBD2. Germline assignment: CDR1 LNHDA and CDR2 SQIVND (reference sequence). The CDR3 loop spans 16 amino acids. V shed 4 bases, J shed 8 bases, and the junction held 13 bases outside the gene matches. CDR3 DNA sequence: TGTGCCAGTAGTAAACTAGCAGCGGGAGTATTCGATGAGCAGTTCTTC. Translation: CASSKLAAGVFDEQFF. Full variable domain (remainder filled in from reference TRBV19 and TRBJ2-1): DGGITQSPKYLFRKEGQNVTLSCEQNLNHDAMYWYRQDPGQGLRLIYYSQIVNDFQKGDIAEGYSVSREKKESFPLTVTSAQKNPTAFYLCASSKLAAGVFDEQFFGPGTRLTVL.

The J gene is TRBJ2-2, the V gene TRBV6-5, with TRBD2 as a possible D gene (6 bases). The CDR3 runs to 14 residues. From germline, CDR1 is MNHEY and CDR2 SVGAGI. V was clipped by 6 bases and J by 5 bases, with 13 bases between them. CDR3 DNA: TGTGCCAGCAGAGCCTCTAGCGTGACCGGGGAGCTGTTTTTT. Translating gives CASRASSVTGELFF.

The rearrangement links TRBV7-8 to TRBJ2-7; 9 nucleotides align to TRBD2. V lost 1 base to trimming and J lost 4 bases; unmatched junction nucleotides: 5. Germline assignment: CDR1 SGHVS and CDR2 FQNEAQ. This CDR3 has 15 residues. The CDR3 loop is CASSLVAGGGYEQYF. CDR3 nucleotide sequence: TGTGCCAGCAGCTTAGTTGCGGGAGGGGGGTACGAGCAGTACTTC.

The chain is built from TRBV5-1 and TRBJ2-1; tentative D call: TRBD2 (6 bases). This CDR3 has 15 amino acids. Trimming left V 3 bases short and J 5 bases short, with 15 bases between. Germline lookup yields CDR1 SGHRS and CDR2 YFSETQ. The CDR3 here is CASSSWGERDNEQFF. The CDR3 DNA reads TGCGCCAGCAGCTCCTGGGGGGAGAGGGACAATGAGCAGTTCTTC. The full variable domain, completed using reference TRBV5-1 and TRBJ2-1, is KAGVTQTPRYLIKTRGQQVTLSCSPISGHRSVSWYQQTPGQGLQFLFEYFSETQRNKGNFPGRFSGRQFSNSRSEMNVSTLELGDSALYLCASSSWGERDNEQFFGPGTRLTVL.

The rearrangement uses TRBV19 and TRBJ1-5; TRBD1 matches 7 bases. V lost 7 bases to trimming and J lost 3 bases; unmatched junction nucleotides: 6. The CDR3 is 14 residues long. Germline lookup yields CDR1 LNHDA and CDR2 SQIVND (reference sequence). The CDR3 spells CASNDRVYNQPQHF. The CDR3 DNA is TGTGCCAGTAACGACAGGGTTTACAATCAGCCCCAGCATTTT.

The chain couples TRBV19 to TRBJ2-2; 8 positions agree with TRBD2. This CDR3 is built from 14 residues. Germline V lookup: CDR1 LNHDA, CDR2 SQIVND (reference sequence). The ends lost 7 bases at V and 5 bases at J; junction bases unmatched: 6. The CDR3 reads CASKAGAQTGELFF. The CDR3 DNA reads as TGTGCCAGTAAAGCGGGAGCTCAGACCGGGGAGCTGTTTTTT.

The chain carries TRBV28 and TRBJ1-2, with D perhaps matching TRBD1 (6 bases). V was cut by 1 base and J by 1 base, with 13 bases left in between. Germline CDR1 reads MDHEN; CDR2 reads SYDVKM. The CDR3 has 16 residues. The CDR3 region is CASSLFSDSLNYGYTF. The CDR3, as DNA: TGTGCCAGCAGTTTATTCTCGGACAGCCTTAACTATGGCTACACCTTC.

This rearrangement joins TRBV6-6 to TRBJ2-5; TRBD1 is a possible D gene (6 bases). The CDR3 is made up of 15 amino acids. Trimming removed 2 bases from V and 2 bases from J, with 12 bases in between. Germline CDR1 reads MNHNY; CDR2 reads SVGAGI (reference sequence). The DNA for the CDR3 is TGTGCCAGCAGTTACGGGCAGGGGCGGCAAGAGACCCAGTACTTC. This codes for CASSYGQGRQETQYF.

The J gene is TRBJ1-4, the V gene TRBV19, with 8 bases aligning to TRBD1. This CDR3 region has 15 residues. The V segment lost 4 bases and the J segment 5 bases; nucleotides outside the gene matches: 6. Germline CDR1 is LNHDA and CDR2 is SQIVND (reference sequence). DNA of the CDR3: TGTGCCAGTAGTAGGACCGGGACAGGAAATGAAAAACTGTTTTTT. Protein: CASSRTGTGNEKLFF.